Detailed here is one T cell receptor beta chain. The antigen is not known. The data were obtained in a study of CD8 T cells in Susac syndrome. Study overall: Each patient with Susac syndrome, at the time of blood draw, was therapy-naive, on corticosteroids, or on intravenous immunoglobulin alone. Study results and limitations: Clonal expansion of CD8+ cells in Susac peaked in TEMRA cells (and in active patients).

This CDR3 is built from 19 residues. In germline, CDR1 is SEHNR, CDR2 FQNEAQ (reference sequence). V was pared by 5 bases and J by 0 bases, with 11 bases of the junction left unmatched. cDNA came from roughly 0.5 to 1 ug RNA primed by random hexamers. Each CDR3 protein gets one entry after TCRdb re-called the immunoSEQ multiplex PCR reads with MiXCR. The table lists about 190,000 distinct CDR3 sequences, 95% of them singletons. The J gene is TRBJ2-7, the V gene TRBV7-9; 15 nucleotides match TRBD2. This receptor was obtained from a human donor with Susac syndrome. The sample taken for sequencing was CD8+ T cells from PBMCs. The CDR3 here is CASSHFPGLAGGFSYEQYF. Here the CDR3 DNA reads TGTGCCAGCAGCCACTTCCCGGGACTAGCGGGAGGTTTCTCCTACGAGCAGTACTTC.